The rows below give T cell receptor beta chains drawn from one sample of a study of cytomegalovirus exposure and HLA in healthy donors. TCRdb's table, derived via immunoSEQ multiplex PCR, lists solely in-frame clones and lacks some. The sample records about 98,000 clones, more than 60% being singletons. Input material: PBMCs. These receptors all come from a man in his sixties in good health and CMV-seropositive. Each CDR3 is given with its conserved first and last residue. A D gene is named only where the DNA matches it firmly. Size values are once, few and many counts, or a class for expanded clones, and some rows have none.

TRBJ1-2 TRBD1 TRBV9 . TGTGCCAGCAGCGGCCGGGACAGGGCTAACTATGGCTACACCTTC CASSGRDRANYGYTF
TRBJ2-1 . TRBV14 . TGTGCCAGCAGCCAAGAGGTGCGGATTCCCAATGAGCAGTTCTTC CASSQEVRIPNEQFF
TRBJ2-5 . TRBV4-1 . TGCGCCAGCAGCCAAGTTCGTCGCCAAGAGACCCAGTACTTC CASSQVRRQETQYF
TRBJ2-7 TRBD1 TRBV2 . TGTGCCAGCAGTGAATGGTTCCAAAGGACAGGGACCTACGAGCAGTACTTC CASSEWFQRTGTYEQYF
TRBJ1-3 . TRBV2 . TGTGCCAGCAGTGTCAGAGGGTCTGGAAACACCATATATTTT CASSVRGSGNTIYF
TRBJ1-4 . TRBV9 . TGTGCCAGCAGCGTAGACCAAGGGGCAACTAATGAAAAACTGTTTTTT CASSVDQGATNEKLFF
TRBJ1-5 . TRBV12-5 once TGTGCTAGTGCCTCCGGGACAATCAGCAATCAGCCCCAGCATTTT CASASGTISNQPQHF
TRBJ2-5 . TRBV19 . TGTGCCAGTAGTATCAGCTTGCCGGCAGGAGGGTACCAAGAGACCCAGTACTTC CASSISLPAGGYQETQYF
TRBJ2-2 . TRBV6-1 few TGTGCCAGCAGTGAATGGCGGGGTACGACCGGGGAGCTGTTTTTT CASSEWRGTTGELFF
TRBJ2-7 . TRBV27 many TGTGCCAGTACAGGGCTGGGGGCTGGGGAGCAGTACTTC CASTGLGAGEQYF
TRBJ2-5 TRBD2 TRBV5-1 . TGCGCCAGCAGCGCGGGGGGTAGTGAGACCCAGTACTTC CASSAGGSETQYF
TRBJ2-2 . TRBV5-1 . TGCGCCAGCAGGGACACTGCCAACACCGGGGAGCTGTTTTTT CASRDTANTGELFF
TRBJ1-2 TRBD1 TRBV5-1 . TGCGCCAGCAGCTCGGGACTTCAGGGGGATGGCTACACCTTC CASSSGLQGDGYTF
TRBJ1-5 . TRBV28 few TGTGCCAGCAGTTTGCCGCACAGGGTCCGAAGTCGCCAGCCCCAGCATTTT CASSLPHRVRSRQPQHF
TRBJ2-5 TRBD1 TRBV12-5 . TGTGCTAGTGGTTTAGGGGGCAGGGGCCTTACGACCCAGTACTTC CASGLGGRGLTTQYF
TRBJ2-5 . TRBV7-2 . TGTGCCAGCAGCCCCTCCAGGCTGTACCAAGAGACCCAGTACTTC CASSPSRLYQETQYF
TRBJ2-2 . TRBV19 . TGTGCCACCAATTTCGGTAGCACCGGGGAGCTGTTTTTT CATNFGSTGELFF
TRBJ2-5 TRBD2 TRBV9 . TGTGCCAGCAGCCCCCAGGGACTACCCCAAGAGACCCAGTACTTC CASSPQGLPQETQYF
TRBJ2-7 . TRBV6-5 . TGTGCCAGCAGTCGCGGGACAGCCGAGTCCTACGAGCAGTACTTC CASSRGTAESYEQYF
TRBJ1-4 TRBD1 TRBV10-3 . TGTGCCATCAGTGAGTCCGGGACAGCGAATGAAAAACTGTTTTTT CAISESGTANEKLFF
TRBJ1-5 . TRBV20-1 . TGCAGTGCTAGAGGGCAGTCGGGGTGGTATTTT CSARGQSGWYF
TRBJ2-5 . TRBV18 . TGTGCCAGCTCACGCGGGCTCAAAGAGACCCAGTACTTC CASSRGLKETQYF
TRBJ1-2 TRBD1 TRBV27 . TGTGCCAGCAGTTTGGTGGGTATCAGGGGGTCGGAGGACTATGGCTACACCTTC CASSLVGIRGSEDYGYTF
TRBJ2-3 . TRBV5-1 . TGCGCCAGCAGCTTGAGGCAGGGGCCCACAGATACGCAGTATTTT CASSLRQGPTDTQYF
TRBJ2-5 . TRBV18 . TGTGCCAGCTCACCACCGTTGACAGGCGCCTACTGGGAGACCCAGTACTTC CASSPPLTGAYWETQYF
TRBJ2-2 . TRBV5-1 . TGCGCCAGCAGCGGCGATTGGGGCAGAGTCGGGGAGCTGTTTTTT CASSGDWGRVGELFF
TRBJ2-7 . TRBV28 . TGTGCCAGCAGTCCCCCCCTTGGGACTTACGAGCAGTACTTC CASSPPLGTYEQYF
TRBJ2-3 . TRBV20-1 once TGCAGTGCTGCGCACACAGATACGCAGTATTTT CSAAHTDTQYF
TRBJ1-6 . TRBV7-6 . TGTGCCAGCAGCCCGACCAGGGCGGGAACTTCACCCCTCCACTTT CASSPTRAGTSPLHF